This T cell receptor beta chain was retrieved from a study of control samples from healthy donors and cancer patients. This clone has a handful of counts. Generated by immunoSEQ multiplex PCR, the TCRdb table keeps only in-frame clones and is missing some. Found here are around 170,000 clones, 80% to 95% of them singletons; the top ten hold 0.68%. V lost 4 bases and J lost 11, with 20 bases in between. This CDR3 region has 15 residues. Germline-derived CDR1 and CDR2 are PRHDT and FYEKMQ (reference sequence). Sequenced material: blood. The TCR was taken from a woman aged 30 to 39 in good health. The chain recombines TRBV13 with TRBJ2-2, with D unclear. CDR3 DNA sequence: TGTGCCAGCAGCTCCGGACGGCCTCTAAAGTTAGAGCTGTTTTTT. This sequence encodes CASSSGRPLKLELFF.